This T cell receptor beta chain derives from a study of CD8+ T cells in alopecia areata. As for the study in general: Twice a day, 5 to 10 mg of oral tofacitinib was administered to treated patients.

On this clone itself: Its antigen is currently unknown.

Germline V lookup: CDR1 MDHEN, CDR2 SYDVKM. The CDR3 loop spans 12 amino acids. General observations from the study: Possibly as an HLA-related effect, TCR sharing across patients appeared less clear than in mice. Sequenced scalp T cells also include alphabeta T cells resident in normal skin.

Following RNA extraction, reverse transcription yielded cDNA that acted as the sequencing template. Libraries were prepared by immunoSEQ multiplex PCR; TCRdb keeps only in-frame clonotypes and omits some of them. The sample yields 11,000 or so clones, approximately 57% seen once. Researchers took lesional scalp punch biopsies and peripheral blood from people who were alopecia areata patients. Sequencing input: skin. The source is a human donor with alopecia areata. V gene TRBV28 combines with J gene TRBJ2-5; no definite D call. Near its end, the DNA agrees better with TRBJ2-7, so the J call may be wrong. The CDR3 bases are TGTGCCAGCAGCTCATACAGCTACGAGCAGTACTTC. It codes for CASSSYSYEQYF.